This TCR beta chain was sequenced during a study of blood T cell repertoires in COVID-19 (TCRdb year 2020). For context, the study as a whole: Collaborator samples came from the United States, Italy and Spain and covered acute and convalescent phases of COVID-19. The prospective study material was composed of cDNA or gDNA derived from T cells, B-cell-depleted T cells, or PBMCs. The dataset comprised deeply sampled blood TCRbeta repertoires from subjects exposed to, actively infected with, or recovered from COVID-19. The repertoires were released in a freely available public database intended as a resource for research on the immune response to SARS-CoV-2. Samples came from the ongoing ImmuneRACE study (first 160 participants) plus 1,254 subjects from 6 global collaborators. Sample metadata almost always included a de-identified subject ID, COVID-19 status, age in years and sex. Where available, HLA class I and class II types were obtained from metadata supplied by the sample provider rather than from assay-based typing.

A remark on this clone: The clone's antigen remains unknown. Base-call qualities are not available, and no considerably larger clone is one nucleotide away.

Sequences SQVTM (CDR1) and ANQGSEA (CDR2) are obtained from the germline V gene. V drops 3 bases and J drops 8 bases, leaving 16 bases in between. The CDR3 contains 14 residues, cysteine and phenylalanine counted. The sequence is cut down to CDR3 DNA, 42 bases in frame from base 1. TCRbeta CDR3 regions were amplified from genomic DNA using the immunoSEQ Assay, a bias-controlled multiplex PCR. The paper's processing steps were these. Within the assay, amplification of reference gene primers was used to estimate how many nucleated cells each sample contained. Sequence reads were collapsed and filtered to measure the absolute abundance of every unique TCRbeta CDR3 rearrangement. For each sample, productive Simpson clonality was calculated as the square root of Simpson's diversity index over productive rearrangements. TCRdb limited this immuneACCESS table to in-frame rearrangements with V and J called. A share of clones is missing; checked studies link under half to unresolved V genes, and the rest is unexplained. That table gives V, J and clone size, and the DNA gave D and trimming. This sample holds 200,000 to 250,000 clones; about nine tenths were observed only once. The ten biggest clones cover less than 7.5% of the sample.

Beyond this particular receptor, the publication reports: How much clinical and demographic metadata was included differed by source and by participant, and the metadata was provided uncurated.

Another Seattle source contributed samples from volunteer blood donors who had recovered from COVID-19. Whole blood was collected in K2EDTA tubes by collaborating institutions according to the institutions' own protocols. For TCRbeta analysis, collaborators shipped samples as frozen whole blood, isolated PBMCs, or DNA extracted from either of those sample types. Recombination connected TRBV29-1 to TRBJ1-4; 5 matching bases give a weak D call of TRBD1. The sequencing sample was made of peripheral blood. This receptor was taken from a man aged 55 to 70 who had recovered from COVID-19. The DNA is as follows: TGCAGCGTTGAGGGGGGTGCGACCGGGGAAAAACTGTTTTTT. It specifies CSVEGGATGEKLFF.